One and the same sample provided the 16 T cell receptor beta chains below, sequenced in a study of cytomegalovirus exposure and HLA in healthy donors. PCR employed 60 Vbeta and 13 Jbeta primers. The protocol was immunoSEQ multiplex PCR, while the TCRdb copy is restricted to in-frame clones and leaves out a portion. The data contain just over 150,000 clones, approximately 80% of them singletons. Sequences were obtained from PBMCs. All receptors derive from a young man in good health and CMV-seronegative.

This sequence joins TRBV2 and TRBJ2-7, with D hard to call. The germline gives CDR1 SNHLY, CDR2 FYNNEI. CDR3 length: 13 residues. Trimming left V 7 bases short and J 1 base short, with 11 bases between. CDR3 nucleotide sequence: TGTGCCAGCAAAGGCAGGCCTTCCTACGAGCAGTACTTC. Amino acids: CASKGRPSYEQYF.

The chain couples TRBV19 to TRBJ1-2; perhaps TRBD1 as D (5 bases). CDR3 size: 15 residues. Trimming stripped 7 bases from V and 8 bases from J, with 23 bases between. Looked up from germline, CDR1 is LNHDA and CDR2 is SQIVND (reference sequence). Here the CDR3 DNA reads TGTGCCAGTAACCCAGGGTCGGGTTTTTCTATAGGCTACACCTTC. It codes for CASNPGSGFSIGYTF.

The CDR3 nucleotides are TGTGCCAGCAGCCGCGGGACCAGAGAGTTCTTC. Translated: CASSRGTREFF. This chain links TRBV27 with TRBJ2-1; possibly TRBD2 for D (6 bases). CDR1 is MNHEY and CDR2 is SMNVEV in the germline V gene (reference sequence). The CDR3 totals 11 residues. Trimming left V 6 bases short and J 14 bases short, with 14 bases between.

The chain links TRBV11-2 to TRBJ2-3; TRBD2 matches at 7 bases. The CDR3 covers 15 residues. Losses at the gene ends were 5 bases for V and 0 bases for J; bases not matched to a gene: 5. Germline V gives CDR1 SGHAT, CDR2 FQNNGV. This CDR3 is CASSQGLPSTDTQYF. CDR3 DNA: TGTGCCAGCAGCCAGGGACTACCGAGCACAGATACGCAGTATTTT.

This clone has a single count. The gene calls are TRBV6-6 and TRBJ1-2; possibly TRBD1 for D (5 bases). The CDR3 spans 14 residues. Germline V gene data show CDR1 as MNHNY and CDR2 as SVGAGI (reference sequence). V was pared by 6 bases and J by 2 bases, with 13 bases between. Written as DNA, the CDR3 is TGTGCCAGCAGGGGGGGACCACCCAACTATGGCTACACCTTC. Protein sequence: CASRGGPPNYGYTF.

This clone was counted between two and nine times. This chain uses TRBV5-6 with TRBJ1-2; D ambiguous. CDR1 is SGHDT and CDR2 is YYEEEE in the germline V gene. V lost 5 bases and J 4 bases, leaving 12 bases between the germline ends. The CDR3 runs to 13 residues. The chain's CDR3 is CASRRSDFYGYTF. In nucleotides, the CDR3 is TGTGCCAGCAGACGATCGGACTTCTATGGCTACACCTTC.

The V call is TRBV6-4, the J call TRBJ1-1; a weak D match, TRBD1 (6 bases). The V end was cut by 3 bases, the J end by 0 bases, with 11 bases between. The germline gives CDR1 MRHNA, CDR2 SNTAGT. This CDR3 contains 15 residues. CDR3 region: CASSDSRTVNTEAFF. Written as DNA, the CDR3 is TGTGCCAGCAGTGATTCTAGGACAGTGAACACTGAAGCTTTCTTT.

V is TRBV4-3 and J is TRBJ2-1; 9 bases are a match to TRBD2. Germline assignment: CDR1 LGHNA and CDR2 YSLEER. The CDR3 length is 18 residues. Trimming took 0 bases from V and 4 from J; bases not matched to a gene: 10. CDR3 sequence: CASSQEESGRQPYNEQFF. For the CDR3, the DNA is TGCGCCAGCAGCCAAGAGGAGAGCGGGAGGCAACCATACAATGAGCAGTTCTTC.

V gene TRBV7-9 combines with J gene TRBJ2-5; a possible D gene is TRBD1 (5 bases). Near its end, the DNA agrees better with TRBJ2-7, so the J call may be wrong. The CDR3 sequence is 14 residues long. CDR1 is SEHNR, CDR2 FQNEAQ, per germline (reference sequence). CDR3 bases: TGTGCCAGCAGCCTGACCCTAAGGGGCTACGAGCAGTACTTC. It is translated as CASSLTLRGYEQYF.

The V and J genes are TRBV5-4 and TRBJ2-2, with 8 bases that match TRBD1. Germline CDR1 SGHNT, CDR2 YYREEE (reference sequence). With 3 bases clipped from V and 9 bases from J, the junction kept 7 bases outside the gene matches. The CDR3 spans 14 residues. The CDR3 region has the DNA TGTGCCAGCAGCTCCTACGGGACAGGCCGGGAGCTGTTTTTT. It encodes CASSSYGTGRELFF.

The V gene is TRBV28, the J gene TRBJ2-3; TRBD2 is a possible D gene (6 bases). This CDR3 is built from 13 residues. V shed 7 bases and J shed 1 base, with 9 bases lying between them. Germline V gene data show CDR1 as MDHEN and CDR2 as SYDVKM. The CDR3 region is CASTGSRTDTQYF. In DNA form, the CDR3 reads TGTGCCAGCACCGGGAGCCGCACAGATACGCAGTATTTT.

The chain is built from TRBV4-1 and TRBJ1-5; TRBD1 is a possible D gene (5 bases). Trimming left V 6 bases short and J 0 bases short, with 12 bases between. CDR1 is MGHRA, CDR2 YSYEKL, per germline. The CDR3 length is 15 residues. The CDR3 spells CASSPDMVSNQPQHF. The CDR3 DNA is TGCGCCAGCAGTCCGGACATGGTTAGCAATCAGCCCCAGCATTTT.

This clone was observed a few times. The chain joins TRBV15 to TRBJ1-4; 9 bases line up with TRBD1. With 5 bases clipped from V and 7 bases from J, the junction kept 8 bases outside the gene matches. The CDR3 sequence is 15 residues long. Germline V gene data show CDR1 as LNHNV and CDR2 as YYDKDF (reference sequence). The CDR3 sequence: CATSGTQGAAEKLFF. As DNA, the CDR3 is TGTGCCACCAGCGGAACACAGGGGGCGGCTGAAAAACTGTTTTTT.

The count of this clone is one. The CDR3 DNA reads TGTGCCACGTCAGTCTCCCAGGCGGGGACCGGGGAGCTGTTTTTT. Translated, it gives CATSVSQAGTGELFF. This chain uses TRBV7-3 with TRBJ2-2, with a tentative D call TRBD2 (6 bases). Trimming removed 10 bases from V and 5 bases from J, with 20 bases in between. This CDR3 contains 15 residues. The germline gives CDR1 SGHTA, CDR2 FQGTGA. Full variable domain (missing parts from reference TRBV7-3 and TRBJ2-2): GAGVSQTPSNKVTEKGKYVELRCDPISGHTALYWYRQSLGQGPEFLIYFQGTGAADDSGLPNDRFFAVRPEGSVSTLKIQRTERGDSAVYLCATSVSQAGTGELFFGEGSRLTVL.

The chain joins TRBV21-1 to TRBJ2-7; TRBD2 was called by the table and not checked on the DNA. TRBV21-1 has pseudogene status. This CDR3 spans 18 amino acids. CDR3: CASSKGVSGESPYYEQYF. The CDR3 coding sequence is TGTGCCAGCAGCAAAGGGGTGTCGGGGGAAAGTCCCTATTACGAGCAGTACTTC.

The CDR3 DNA reads as TGTGCCAGCAGCACTAAACAGGGGAACGGCTACACCTTC. Residues: CASSTKQGNGYTF. The genes are TRBV5-8 and TRBJ1-2; 7 nucleotides match TRBD1. This CDR3 comprises 13 residues. V gave up 4 bases and J gave up 8 bases; unmatched junction bases: 8. Germline CDR1 SGHTS, CDR2 YDEGEE.